Below are 4 T cell receptor beta chains sequenced from a single sample in a study of CD8+ T cells in alopecia areata. TCR sequencing used cDNA made by reverse transcription of extracted RNA. The protocol was immunoSEQ multiplex PCR, while the TCRdb copy is restricted to in-frame clones and leaves out a portion. The table records roughly 97,000 clones, more than 35% of them present only once. The source material was CD4+ T cells sorted from blood. All receptors derive from a human donor with alopecia areata.

The chain combines TRBV29-1 with TRBJ2-7; TRBD1 or TRBD2 may be the D gene (5 bases each). Germline CDR1 is SQVTM and CDR2 is ANQGSEA. Trimming cost V 3 bases and J 1 base, with 10 bases left between them. The CDR3 length is 13 residues. This chain's CDR3 is CSVEGVSSYEQYF. CDR3 coding DNA: TGCAGCGTTGAGGGGGTGAGTTCCTACGAGCAGTACTTC.

This clone was counted only a few times. This rearrangement joins TRBV14 to TRBJ1-6; D unresolved. Trimming took off 1 base at V and 7 bases at J, with 8 bases between the two ends. The CDR3 is made up of 14 amino acids. Germline V gives CDR1 SGHDN, CDR2 FVKESK. The chain's CDR3 is CASSQGRENSPLHF. CDR3 in DNA: TGTGCCAGCAGCCAAGGAAGGGAGAATTCACCCCTCCACTTT. The full variable domain, rest sourced from reference TRBV14 and TRBJ1-6, is EAGVTQFPSHSVIEKGQTVTLRCDPISGHDNLYWYRRVMGKEIKFLLHFVKESKQDESGMPNNRFLAERTGGTYSTLKVQPAELEDSGVYFCASSQGRENSPLHFGNGTRLTVT.

Comments on this clone: The junction differs from germline at one of its ends, possibly a read error. The V gene is TRBV2, the J gene TRBJ2-7; D possibly uses TRBD1 or TRBD2 (5 bases each). CDR1 is SNHLY, CDR2 FYNNEI, per germline. The CDR3 is 12 amino acids. CDR3 sequence (DNA): TGTGCCAGCAGCTACGGGTCCGGGACGGTAAACTTC. Residues: CASSYGSGTVNF.

The sample holds a few counts of this clone. DNA for the CDR3: TGTGCCAGCAGCTTGGCACTAGCGGGGGTGAATGAGCAGTTCTTC. Amino acids: CASSLALAGVNEQFF. V and J are TRBV5-4 and TRBJ2-1, with 11 bases fitting TRBD2. Germline-derived CDR1 and CDR2 are SGHNT and YYREEE (reference sequence). The CDR3 length is 15 residues. The trim removed 0 bases at V and 7 bases at J, leaving 3 bases unmatched.